This entry concerns a single T cell receptor beta chain. The sample comes from a study of blood T cells in healthy people across ages. For the second PCR, which ran for about 7 to 11 cycles, a sample-barcoded 5' primer and a J-beta primer mix were used. One entry per CDR3 protein, called by TCRdb with MiXCR from the 5' RACE reads. The sample holds about 670,000 distinct CDR3 sequences, around 43% seen once. The CDR3 is made up of 15 amino acids. V shed 4 bases and J 0 bases; nucleotides not matched to a gene: 4. From germline, CDR1 is MNHEY and CDR2 SVGAGI. The V call is TRBV6-5, the J call TRBJ1-1; 8 positions agree with TRBD1. Material for sequencing was blood. The clonotype was recovered from a man older than 75 in good health. Written as DNA, the CDR3 is TGTGCCAGCAGTTTGGGGGACAGGATGAACACTGAAGCTTTCTTT. Protein: CASSLGDRMNTEAFF.